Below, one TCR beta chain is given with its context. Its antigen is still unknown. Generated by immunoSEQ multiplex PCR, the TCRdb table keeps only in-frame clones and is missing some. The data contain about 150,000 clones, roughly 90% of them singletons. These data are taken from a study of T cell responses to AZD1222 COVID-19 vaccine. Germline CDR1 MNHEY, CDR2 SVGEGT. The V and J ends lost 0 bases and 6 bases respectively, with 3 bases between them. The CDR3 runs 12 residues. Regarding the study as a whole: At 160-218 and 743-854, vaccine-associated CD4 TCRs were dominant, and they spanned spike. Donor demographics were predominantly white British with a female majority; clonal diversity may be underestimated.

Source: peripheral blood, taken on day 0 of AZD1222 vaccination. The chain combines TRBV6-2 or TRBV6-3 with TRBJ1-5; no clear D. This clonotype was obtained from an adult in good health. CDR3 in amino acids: CASSYSSQPQHF. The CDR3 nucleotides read TGTGCCAGCAGTTACTCTTCTCAGCCCCAGCATTTT.